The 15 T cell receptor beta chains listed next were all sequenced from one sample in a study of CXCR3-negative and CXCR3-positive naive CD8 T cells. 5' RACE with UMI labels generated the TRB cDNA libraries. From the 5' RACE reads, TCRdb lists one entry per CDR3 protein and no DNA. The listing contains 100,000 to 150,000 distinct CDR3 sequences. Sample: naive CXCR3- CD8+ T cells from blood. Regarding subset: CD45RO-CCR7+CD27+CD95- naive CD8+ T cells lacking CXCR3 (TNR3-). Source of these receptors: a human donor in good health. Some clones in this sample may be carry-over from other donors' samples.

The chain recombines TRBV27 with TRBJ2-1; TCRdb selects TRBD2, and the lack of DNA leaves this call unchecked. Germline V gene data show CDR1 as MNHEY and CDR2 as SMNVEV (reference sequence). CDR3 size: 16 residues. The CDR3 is CASSFTVAGVGNEQFF.

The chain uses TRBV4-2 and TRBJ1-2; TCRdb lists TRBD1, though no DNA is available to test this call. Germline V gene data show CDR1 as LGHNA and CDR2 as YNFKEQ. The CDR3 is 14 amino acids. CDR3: CASSQDSRESGYTF.

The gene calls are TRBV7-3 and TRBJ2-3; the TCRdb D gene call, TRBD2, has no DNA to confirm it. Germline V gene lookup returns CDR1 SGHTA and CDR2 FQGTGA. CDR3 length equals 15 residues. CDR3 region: CASSTGTSGTDTQYF.

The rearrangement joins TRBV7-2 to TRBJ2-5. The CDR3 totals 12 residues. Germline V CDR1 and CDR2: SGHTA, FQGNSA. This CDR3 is CASSLGWETQYF.

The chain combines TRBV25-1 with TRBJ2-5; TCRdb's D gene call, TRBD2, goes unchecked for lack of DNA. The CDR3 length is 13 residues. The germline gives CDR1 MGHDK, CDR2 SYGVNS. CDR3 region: CASRGEQRETQYF. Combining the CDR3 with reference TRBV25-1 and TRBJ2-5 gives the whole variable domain EADIYQTPRYLVIGTGKKITLECSQTMGHDKMYWYQQDPGMELHLIHYSYGVNSTEKGDLSSESTVSRIRTEHFPLTLESARPSHTSQYLCASRGEQRETQYFGPGTRLLVL.

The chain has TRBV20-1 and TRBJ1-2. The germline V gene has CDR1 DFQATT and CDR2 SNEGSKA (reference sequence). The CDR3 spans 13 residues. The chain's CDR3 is CSARDFREYGYTF.

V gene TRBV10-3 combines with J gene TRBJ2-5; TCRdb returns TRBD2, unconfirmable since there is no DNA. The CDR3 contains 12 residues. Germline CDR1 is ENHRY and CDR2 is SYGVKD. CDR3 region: CAISDATETQYF.

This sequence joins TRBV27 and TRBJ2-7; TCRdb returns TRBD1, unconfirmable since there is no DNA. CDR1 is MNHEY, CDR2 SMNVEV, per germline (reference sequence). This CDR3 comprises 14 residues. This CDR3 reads CASRDRGYTYEQYF.

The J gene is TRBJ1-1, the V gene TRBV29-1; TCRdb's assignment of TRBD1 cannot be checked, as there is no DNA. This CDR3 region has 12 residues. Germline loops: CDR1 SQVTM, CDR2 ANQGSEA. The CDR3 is CSVVRGGTEAFF.

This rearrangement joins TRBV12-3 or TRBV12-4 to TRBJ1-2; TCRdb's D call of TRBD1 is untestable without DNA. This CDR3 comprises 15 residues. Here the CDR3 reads CASSQTTGTPYGYTF.

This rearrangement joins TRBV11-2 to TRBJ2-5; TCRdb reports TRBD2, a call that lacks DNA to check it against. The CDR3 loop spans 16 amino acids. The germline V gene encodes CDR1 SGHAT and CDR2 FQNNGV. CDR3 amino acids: CASSSWTSGSQETQYF.

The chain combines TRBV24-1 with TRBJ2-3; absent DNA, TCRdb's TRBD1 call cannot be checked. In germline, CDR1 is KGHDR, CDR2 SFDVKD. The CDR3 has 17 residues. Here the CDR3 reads CATSPKGQVRGTDTQYF.

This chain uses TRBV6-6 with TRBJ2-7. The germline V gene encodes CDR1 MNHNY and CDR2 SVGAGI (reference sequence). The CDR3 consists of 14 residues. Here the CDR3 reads CASSTSGRSHEQYF.

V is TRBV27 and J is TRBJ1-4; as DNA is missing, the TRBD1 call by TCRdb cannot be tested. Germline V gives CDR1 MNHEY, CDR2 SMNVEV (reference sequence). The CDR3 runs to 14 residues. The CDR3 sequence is CASSLGLAQGKLFF.

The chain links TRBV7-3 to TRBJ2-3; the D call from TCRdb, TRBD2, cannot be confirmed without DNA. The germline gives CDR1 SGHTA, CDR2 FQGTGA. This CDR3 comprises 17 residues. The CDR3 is CASSLTGLAVSTDTQYF.